The 8 T cell receptor beta chains in this list originate from one sample, sequenced in a study of shared clonotypes between healthy human individuals. Positive CCR7 selection of CD45RO-negative cells yielded the naive CD8 cells, and terminally differentiated effector memory CD45RA+ cells were excluded. Method: immunoSEQ multiplex PCR; TCRdb's copy keeps in-frame clones and lacks some. The sample carries millions of clones, roughly 95% recorded once. What was sequenced was naive CD8+ T cells sorted from blood. Source of these receptors: a man younger than 35 in good health.

As for this clone: Sequence at one end of the junction differs from germline and may be a read error. V gene TRBV5-4 combines with J gene TRBJ2-5; 7 bases align to TRBD2. CDR1 is SGHNT and CDR2 is YYREEE in the germline V gene (reference sequence). This CDR3 comprises 15 residues. CDR3 nucleotide sequence: TGTGCCAGCAGCTTTGTGGGGGGGGACCAGGAGACCCAGTACTTC. Translation: CASSFVGGDQETQYF.

The CDR3 DNA reads TGTGCTAGTGACGGGAAGGGCACAGATACGCAGTATTTT. This translates into CASDGKGTDTQYF. The chain combines TRBV12-5 with TRBJ2-3; D may be TRBD2 (5 bases). The CDR3 is made up of 13 amino acids. CDR1 is LGHNT and CDR2 is FRNRAP in the germline V gene. Trimming took 7 bases from V and 1 from J, leaving 9 bases between them.

J is TRBJ2-3 and V is TRBV27; 13 bases line up with TRBD2. Germline loops: CDR1 MNHEY, CDR2 SMNVEV (reference sequence). V lost 10 bases and J lost 7; bases outside the gene matches: 11. The CDR3 length is 15 residues. The CDR3 DNA is TGTGCCACCCGACTAGCGGGGGGTTCCCCTCATACGCAGTATTTT. This translates into CATRLAGGSPHTQYF.

The chain links TRBV7-9 to TRBJ1-1; D is uncertain. Germline loops: CDR1 SEHNR, CDR2 FQNEAQ (reference sequence). This CDR3 spans 14 amino acids. V lost 4 bases to trimming and J lost 4 bases, with 13 bases between them. The CDR3 protein is CASSSLFIGTEAFF. As DNA, the CDR3 is TGTGCCAGCAGCTCGTTATTTATCGGCACTGAAGCTTTCTTT.

The chain has TRBV27 and TRBJ1-6; possibly TRBD1 for D (5 bases). Per the germline V gene, CDR1 is MNHEY and CDR2 is SMNVEV (reference sequence). The length of the CDR3 is 16 residues. V shed 2 bases and J shed 10 bases, with 18 bases lying between them. The CDR3 DNA follows: TGTGCCAGCAGTTTAGGCGGTGCAGGGTTAAGGTCACCCCTCCACTTT. This gives the protein CASSLGGAGLRSPLHF.

Details on this clone: The same CDR3 is also encoded by other DNA sequences in this sample. This chain joins TRBV7-6 and TRBJ2-7; 14 nucleotides line up with TRBD2. The CDR3 is 16 residues long. V lost 5 bases and J lost 0; bases outside the gene matches: 3. Looked up from germline, CDR1 is SGHVS and CDR2 is FNYEAQ. The CDR3 DNA reads as TGTGCCAGCAGCCCGGGGACTAGCGGGAGCTCCTACGAGCAGTACTTC. It specifies CASSPGTSGSSYEQYF.

The rearrangement links TRBV7-9 to TRBJ2-3, with 7 bases fitting TRBD2. J was trimmed by 9 bases and V by 5 bases; bases with no gene match: 17. CDR1 and CDR2 from the germline V gene are SEHNR and FQNEAQ (reference sequence). This CDR3 is built from 16 residues. The CDR3 here is CASSPSRDYHLETQYF. The CDR3 DNA reads TGTGCCAGCAGCCCCTCCCGGGACTACCATTTGGAGACGCAGTATTTT.

The CDR3 loop reads CASSKDRTSSYEQYF. The CDR3, as DNA: TGCGCCAGCAGTAAAGATAGGACTAGTTCCTACGAGCAGTACTTC. This chain joins TRBV10-2 and TRBJ2-7, with 7 bases lining up with TRBD2. The J segment lost 1 base and the V segment lost 5 bases, leaving 8 bases of the junction unmatched. The CDR3 has 15 amino acids. Germline V gene data show CDR1 as WSHSY and CDR2 as SAAADI.